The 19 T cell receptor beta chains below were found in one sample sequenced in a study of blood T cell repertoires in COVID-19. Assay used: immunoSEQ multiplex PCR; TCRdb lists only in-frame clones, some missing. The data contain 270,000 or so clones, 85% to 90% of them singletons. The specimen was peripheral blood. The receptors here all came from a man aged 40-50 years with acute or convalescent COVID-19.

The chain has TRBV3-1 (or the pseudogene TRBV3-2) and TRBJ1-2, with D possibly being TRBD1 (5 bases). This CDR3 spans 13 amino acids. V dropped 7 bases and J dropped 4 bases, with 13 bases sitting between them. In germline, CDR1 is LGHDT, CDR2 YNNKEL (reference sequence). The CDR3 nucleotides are TGTGCCAGCACCTCTCGGGGGATCTATGGCTACACCTTC. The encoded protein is CASTSRGIYGYTF.

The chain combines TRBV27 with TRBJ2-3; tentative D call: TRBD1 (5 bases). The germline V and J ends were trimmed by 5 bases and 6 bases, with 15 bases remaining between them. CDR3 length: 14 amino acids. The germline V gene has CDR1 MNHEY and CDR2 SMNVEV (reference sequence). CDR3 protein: CASSLRIAGDTQYF. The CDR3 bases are TGTGCCAGCAGTCTTCGAATAGCAGGGGATACGCAGTATTTT.

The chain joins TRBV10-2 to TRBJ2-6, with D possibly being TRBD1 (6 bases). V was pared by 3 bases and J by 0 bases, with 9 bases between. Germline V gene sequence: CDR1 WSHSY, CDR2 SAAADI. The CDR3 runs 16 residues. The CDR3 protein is CASSDKGVSGANVLTF. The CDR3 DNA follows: TGCGCCAGCAGTGATAAGGGGGTCTCTGGGGCCAACGTCCTGACTTTC.

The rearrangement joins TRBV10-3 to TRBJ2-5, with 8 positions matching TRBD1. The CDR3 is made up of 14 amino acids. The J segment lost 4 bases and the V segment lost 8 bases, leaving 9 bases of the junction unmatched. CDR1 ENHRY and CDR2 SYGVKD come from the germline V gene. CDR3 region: CAIRGQGAGETQYF. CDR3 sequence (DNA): TGTGCCATCCGGGGTCAGGGGGCAGGAGAGACCCAGTACTTC.

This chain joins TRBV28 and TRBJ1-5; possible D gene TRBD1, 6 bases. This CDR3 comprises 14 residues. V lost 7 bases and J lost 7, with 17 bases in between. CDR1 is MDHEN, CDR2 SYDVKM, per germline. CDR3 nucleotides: TGTGCCAGCACCAGTTGGGGGCAGAGGCAGCCCCAGCATTTT. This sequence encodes CASTSWGQRQPQHF. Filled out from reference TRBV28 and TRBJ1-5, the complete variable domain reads DVKVTQSSRYLVKRTGEKVFLECVQDMDHENMFWYRQDPGLGLRLIYFSYDVKMKEKGDIPEGYSVSREKKERFSLILESASTNQTSMYLCASTSWGQRQPQHFGDGTRLSIL.

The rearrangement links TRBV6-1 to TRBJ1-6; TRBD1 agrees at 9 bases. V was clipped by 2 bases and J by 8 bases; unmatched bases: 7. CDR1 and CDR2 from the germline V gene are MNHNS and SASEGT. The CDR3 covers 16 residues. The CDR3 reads CASSEFPTGGDSPLHF. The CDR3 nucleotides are TGTGCCAGCAGTGAATTCCCTACAGGGGGCGATTCACCCCTCCACTTT.

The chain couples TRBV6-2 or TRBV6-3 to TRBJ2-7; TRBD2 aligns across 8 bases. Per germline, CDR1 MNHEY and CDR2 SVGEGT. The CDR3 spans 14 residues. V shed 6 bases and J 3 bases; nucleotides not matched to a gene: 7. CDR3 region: CASSRGGSLYEQYF. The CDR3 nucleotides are TGTGCCAGCAGCCGGGGGGGGAGTCTCTACGAGCAGTACTTC.

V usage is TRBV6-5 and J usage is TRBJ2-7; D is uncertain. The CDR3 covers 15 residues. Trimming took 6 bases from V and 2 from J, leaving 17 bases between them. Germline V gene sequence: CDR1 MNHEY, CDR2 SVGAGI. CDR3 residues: CASSRTKQDTYEQYF. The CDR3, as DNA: TGTGCCAGCAGCCGAACGAAGCAGGATACCTACGAGCAGTACTTC.

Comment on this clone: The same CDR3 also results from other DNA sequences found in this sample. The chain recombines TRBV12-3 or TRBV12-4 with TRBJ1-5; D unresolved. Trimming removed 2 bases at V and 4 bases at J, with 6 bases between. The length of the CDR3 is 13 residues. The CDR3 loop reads CASSLTGNQPQHF. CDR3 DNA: TGTGCCAGCAGTTTAACGGGGAATCAGCCCCAGCATTTT.

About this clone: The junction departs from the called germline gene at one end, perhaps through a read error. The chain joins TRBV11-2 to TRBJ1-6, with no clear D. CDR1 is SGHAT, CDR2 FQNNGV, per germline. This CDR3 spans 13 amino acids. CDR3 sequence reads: CASSLSFNSPLHF. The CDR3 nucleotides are TGTGCCAGCAGCCTCTCCTTTAATTCACCCCTCCACTTT.

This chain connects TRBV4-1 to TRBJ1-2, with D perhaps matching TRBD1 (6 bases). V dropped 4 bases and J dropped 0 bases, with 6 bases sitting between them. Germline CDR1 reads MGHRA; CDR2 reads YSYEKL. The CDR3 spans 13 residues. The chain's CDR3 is CASSRDTNYGYTF. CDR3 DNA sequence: TGCGCCAGCAGCCGGGACACTAACTATGGCTACACCTTC.

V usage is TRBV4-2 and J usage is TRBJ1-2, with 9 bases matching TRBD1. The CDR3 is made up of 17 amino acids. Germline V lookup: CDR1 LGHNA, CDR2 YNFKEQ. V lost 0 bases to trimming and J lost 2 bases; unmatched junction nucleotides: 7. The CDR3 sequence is CASSQEVPGQGNYGYTF. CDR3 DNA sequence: TGTGCCAGCAGCCAAGAGGTACCGGGACAGGGAAACTATGGCTACACCTTC.

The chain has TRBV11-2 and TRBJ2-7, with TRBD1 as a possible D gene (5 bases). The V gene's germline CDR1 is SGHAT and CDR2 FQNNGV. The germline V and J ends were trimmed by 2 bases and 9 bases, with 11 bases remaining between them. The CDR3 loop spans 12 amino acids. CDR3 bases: TGTGCCAGCAGCTTAAAAGGGGTAGGGCAGTACTTC. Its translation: CASSLKGVGQYF.

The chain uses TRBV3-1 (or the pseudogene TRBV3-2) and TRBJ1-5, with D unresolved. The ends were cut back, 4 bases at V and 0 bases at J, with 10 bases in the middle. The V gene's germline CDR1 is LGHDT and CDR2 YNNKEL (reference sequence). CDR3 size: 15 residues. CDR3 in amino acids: CASSPNTDSNQPQHF. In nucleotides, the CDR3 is TGTGCCAGCAGCCCGAACACCGATAGCAATCAGCCCCAGCATTTT.

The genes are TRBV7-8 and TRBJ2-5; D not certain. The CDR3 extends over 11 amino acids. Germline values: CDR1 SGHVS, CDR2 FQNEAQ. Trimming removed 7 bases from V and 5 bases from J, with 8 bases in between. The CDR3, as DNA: TGTGCCAGCACCGCGCGGGAGACCCAGTACTTC. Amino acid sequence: CASTARETQYF. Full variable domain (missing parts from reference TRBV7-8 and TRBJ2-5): GAGVSQSPRYKVAKRGQDVALRCDPISGHVSLFWYQQALGQGPEFLTYFQNEAQLDKSGLPSDRFFAERPEGSVSTLKIQRTQQEDSAVYLCASTARETQYFGPGTRLLVL.

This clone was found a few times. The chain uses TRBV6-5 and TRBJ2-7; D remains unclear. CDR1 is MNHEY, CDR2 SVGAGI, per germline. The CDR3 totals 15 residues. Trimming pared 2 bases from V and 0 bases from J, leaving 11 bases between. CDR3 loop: CASSYDTLSSYEQYF. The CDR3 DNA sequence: TGTGCCAGCAGTTACGACACCCTCAGCTCCTACGAGCAGTACTTC.

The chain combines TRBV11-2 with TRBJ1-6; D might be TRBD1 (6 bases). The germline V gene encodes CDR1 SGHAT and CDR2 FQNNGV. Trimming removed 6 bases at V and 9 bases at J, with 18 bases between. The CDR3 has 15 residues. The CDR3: CASSPFGQRGSPLHF. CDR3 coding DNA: TGTGCCAGCAGTCCCTTCGGACAGAGGGGTTCACCCCTCCACTTT.

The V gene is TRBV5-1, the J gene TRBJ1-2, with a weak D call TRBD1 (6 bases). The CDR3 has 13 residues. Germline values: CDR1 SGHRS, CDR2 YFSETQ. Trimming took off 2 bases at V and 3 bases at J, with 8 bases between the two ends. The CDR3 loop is CASSFNRDYGYTF. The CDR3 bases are TGCGCCAGCAGCTTTAACAGGGACTATGGCTACACCTTC.

The CDR3 region is CASGLRGTDGYTF. DNA for the CDR3: TGTGCTAGTGGTTTGCGGGGGACCGATGGCTACACCTTC. The chain carries TRBV12-5 and TRBJ1-2; possible D gene TRBD1, 5 bases. The CDR3 covers 13 residues. Germline loops: CDR1 LGHNT, CDR2 FRNRAP. V was shortened by 2 bases and J by 6 bases, with 10 bases between the two germline ends.